One sample yielded the 10 T cell receptor beta chains listed below, sequenced in a study of blood T cell repertoires in COVID-19 (dated by TCRdb to about 2020). The library was produced with the immunoSEQ multiplex PCR assay. The source is immuneACCESS, and TCRdb retained only in-frame sequences with V and J called. Part of the clones is not carried over; for the studies checked, unresolved V genes explain less than half of this, and the remainder is unexplained. This sample lists approximately 200,000 clones; 70% to 85% were detected once. Approximately 7.2% of the sample lies in the top ten. The sample was peripheral blood. The receptors here all came from a human donor with acute or convalescent COVID-19. The donor label of this sample is uncertain.

The V and J genes are TRBV4-2 and TRBJ2-2, with TRBD2 matching 7 bases. The ends lost 4 bases at V and 5 bases at J; junction bases unmatched: 13. Per germline, CDR1 LGHNA and CDR2 YNFKEQ. The CDR3 runs 17 residues. The CDR3 reads CASSRFPPRESTGELFF. As DNA, the CDR3 is TGTGCCAGCAGCCGCTTCCCCCCGCGGGAGTCGACCGGGGAGCTGTTTTTT.

V is TRBV2 and J is TRBJ1-5; no firm D call. Germline CDR1 reads SNHLY; CDR2 reads FYNNEI. This CDR3 contains 14 residues. Trimming shortened V by 4 bases and J by 0 bases, and 7 bases separated the two germline ends. CDR3 bases: TGTGCCAGCAGTGTACAGAGTAGCAATCAGCCCCAGCATTTT. Translation gives CASSVQSSNQPQHF.

This chain joins TRBV19 and TRBJ1-5, with TRBD1 matching over 12 bases. This CDR3 comprises 16 residues. V gave up 7 bases and J gave up 7 bases; unmatched junction bases: 11. Germline CDR1 LNHDA, CDR2 SQIVND (reference sequence). The CDR3 loop is CASTAGTGGSRQPQHF. In nucleotides, the CDR3 is TGTGCCAGTACCGCCGGGACAGGGGGCTCTCGGCAGCCCCAGCATTTT.

This chain connects TRBV29-1 to TRBJ2-2; no firm D call. V was clipped by 0 bases and J by 3 bases, with 8 bases between them. This CDR3 comprises 14 residues. Germline-derived CDR1 and CDR2 are SQVTM and ANQGSEA. This CDR3 reads CSVEDRLHTGELFF. The CDR3 nucleotides are TGCAGCGTTGAAGATCGACTGCACACCGGGGAGCTGTTTTTT.

V usage is TRBV4-3 and J usage is TRBJ2-5; 7 nucleotides align to TRBD2. Trimming cost V 0 bases and J 5 bases; bases outside gene matches: 6. Germline loops: CDR1 LGHNA, CDR2 YSLEER. The CDR3 sequence is 15 residues long. The CDR3 sequence: CASSQDGREVETQYF. CDR3 bases: TGCGCCAGCAGCCAAGATGGACGGGAGGTCGAGACCCAGTACTTC.

This chain joins TRBV3-1 (or the pseudogene TRBV3-2) and TRBJ2-1, with D maybe TRBD2 (5 bases). Between the trimmed V and J ends, which lost 1 base and 0 bases, there was a span of 10 bases. The CDR3 has 16 amino acids. Per germline, CDR1 LGHDT and CDR2 YNNKEL (reference sequence). The CDR3 DNA sequence: TGTGCCAGCAGCCAAGGGCGGAGGAGCTCCTACAATGAGCAGTTCTTC. The encoded protein is CASSQGRRSSYNEQFF.

This clone appeared a few times. This chain connects TRBV7-9 to TRBJ2-7; 8 bases map to TRBD2. The J segment lost 0 bases and the V segment lost 6 bases, leaving 7 bases of the junction unmatched. The germline CDR1 and CDR2 sequences are SEHNR and FQNEAQ (reference sequence). The CDR3 loop spans 15 amino acids. DNA of the CDR3: TGTGCCAGCAGTCAAAAGCGGGAGCGCTCCTACGAGCAGTACTTC. Its translation: CASSQKRERSYEQYF. The full variable domain, rest sourced from reference TRBV7-9 and TRBJ2-7, is DTGVSQNPRHKITKRGQNVTFRCDPISEHNRLYWYRQTLGQGPEFLTYFQNEAQLEKSRLLSDRFSAERPKGSFSTLEIQRTEQGDSAMYLCASSQKRERSYEQYFGPGTRLTVT.

This clone was picked up a small number of times. The chain couples TRBV5-5 to TRBJ2-3, with a tentative D call TRBD1 (5 bases). Germline loops: CDR1 SGHKS, CDR2 YYEKEE (reference sequence). V was cut by 0 bases and J by 1 base, with 9 bases left in between. The CDR3 has 15 residues. As DNA, the CDR3 is TGTGCCAGCAGCTTGGCGGCCAGGGGCACAGATACGCAGTATTTT. It specifies CASSLAARGTDTQYF.

The rearrangement links TRBV27 to TRBJ2-7, with a weak D call TRBD1 (5 bases). CDR1 and CDR2 from the germline V gene are MNHEY and SMNVEV (reference sequence). This CDR3 contains 14 residues. The ends were cut back, 4 bases at V and 4 bases at J, with 14 bases in the middle. CDR3 in amino acids: CASSYGAGDYEQYF. In DNA, the CDR3 is TGTGCCAGCAGTTATGGGGCAGGAGATTACGAGCAGTACTTC.

J is TRBJ1-2 and V is TRBV6-5; 8 bases fit TRBD1. The V and J ends lost 6 bases and 6 bases, in that order; junction bases with no gene match: 9. CDR3 size: 14 residues. Germline V gene lookup returns CDR1 MNHEY and CDR2 SVGAGI. This chain's CDR3 is CASRLDRGEHGYTF. DNA for the CDR3: TGTGCCAGCAGGCTCGACAGGGGAGAGCATGGCTACACCTTC.